This entry features one T cell receptor beta chain sequence. Its specificity is not known. Clones were sequenced by immunoSEQ multiplex PCR, and TCRdb holds only the in-frame ones, with some missing. The table has 130,000 to 150,000 clones, roughly 92% seen once; the top ten hold 0.6% to 0.8%. The source of the sample is a study of cytomegalovirus exposure and HLA in healthy donors. Study in general: The 500 to 750 first-cohort repertoires and the roughly 120 validation repertoires shared the same platform, a later analysis reported.

Germline assignment: CDR1 MNHNY and CDR2 SVGAGI (reference sequence). There are 12 residues in the CDR3. The trim removed 5 bases at V and 9 bases at J, leaving 4 bases unmatched. Study outcomes and limitations: It was about 150 TCR beta chains that were listed as cytomegalovirus-associated. Published work reported that the classifier diagnosed cytomegalovirus status with high specificity and sensitivity.

The clonotype was recovered from a man aged 18 to 29 in good health and CMV-seronegative. The V call is TRBV6-6, the J call TRBJ2-1, with 7 bases matching TRBD2. Sequenced input: PBMCs. CDR3 nucleotides: TGTGCCAGCAGTACGCGGGAGTTTGAGCAGTTCTTC. It encodes CASSTREFEQFF.